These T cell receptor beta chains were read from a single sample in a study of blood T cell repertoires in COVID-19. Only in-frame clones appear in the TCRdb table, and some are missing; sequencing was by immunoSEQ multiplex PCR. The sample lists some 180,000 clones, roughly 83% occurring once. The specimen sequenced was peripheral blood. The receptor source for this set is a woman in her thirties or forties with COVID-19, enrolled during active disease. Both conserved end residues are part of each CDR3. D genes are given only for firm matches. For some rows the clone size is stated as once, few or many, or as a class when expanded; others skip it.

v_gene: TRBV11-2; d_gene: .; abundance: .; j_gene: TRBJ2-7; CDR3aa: CASSLYPLRDEQYF; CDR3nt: TGTGCCAGCAGCTTATATCCCCTTCGGGACGAGCAGTACTTC
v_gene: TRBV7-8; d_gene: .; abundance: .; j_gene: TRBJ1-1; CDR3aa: CASSLNRQGEAFF; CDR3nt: TGTGCCAGCAGCTTGAATAGGCAGGGTGAAGCTTTCTTT
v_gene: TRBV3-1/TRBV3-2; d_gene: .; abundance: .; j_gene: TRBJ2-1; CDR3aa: CASSQGTIYNEQFF; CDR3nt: TGTGCCAGCAGCCAAGGGACTATCTACAATGAGCAGTTCTTC
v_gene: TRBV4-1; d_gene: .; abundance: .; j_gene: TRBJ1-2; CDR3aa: CASSPTPAGNYGYTF; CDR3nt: TGCGCCAGCAGCCCCACTCCCGCAGGGAACTATGGCTACACCTTC
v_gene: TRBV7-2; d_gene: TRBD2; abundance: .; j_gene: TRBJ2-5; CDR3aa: CASRRISGTSGGQTQYF; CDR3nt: TGTGCCAGCAGACGTATCTCCGGGACTAGCGGGGGACAGACCCAGTACTTC
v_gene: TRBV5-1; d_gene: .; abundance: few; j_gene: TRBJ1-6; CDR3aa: CASTPQEGTHSPLHF; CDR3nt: TGCGCCAGCACCCCGCAGGAAGGAACCCATTCACCCCTCCACTTT
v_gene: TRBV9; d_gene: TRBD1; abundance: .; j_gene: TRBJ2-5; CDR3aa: CASSPGQGARGTQYF; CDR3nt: TGTGCCAGCAGCCCAGGACAGGGGGCGCGGGGGACCCAGTACTTC
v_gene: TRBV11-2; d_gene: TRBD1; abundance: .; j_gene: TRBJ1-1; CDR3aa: CASRPRTGTNTEAFF; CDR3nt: TGTGCCAGCAGGCCCCGGACAGGGACGAACACTGAAGCTTTCTTT
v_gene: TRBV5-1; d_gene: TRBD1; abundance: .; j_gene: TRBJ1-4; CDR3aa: CASSPSGTGYEKLFF; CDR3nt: TGCGCCAGCAGCCCCTCCGGGACAGGGTATGAAAAACTGTTTTTT
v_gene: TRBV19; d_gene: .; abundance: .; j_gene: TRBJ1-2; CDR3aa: CASSIGHRDYGYTF; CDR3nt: TGTGCCAGTAGTATAGGGCACAGGGACTATGGCTACACCTTC
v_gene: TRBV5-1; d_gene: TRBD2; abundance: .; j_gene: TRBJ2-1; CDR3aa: CASSPDLAGGPVFF; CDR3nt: TGCGCCAGCAGCCCCGACCTAGCGGGAGGGCCTGTGTTCTTC
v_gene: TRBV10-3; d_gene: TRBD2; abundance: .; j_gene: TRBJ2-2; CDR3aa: CAISGDSGVLASGELFF; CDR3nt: TGTGCCATCAGTGGGGATAGCGGGGTTTTGGCAAGCGGGGAGCTGTTTTTT
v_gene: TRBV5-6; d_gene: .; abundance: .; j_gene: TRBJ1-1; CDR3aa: CASSLLSLNTEAFF; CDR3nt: TGTGCCAGCAGCTTGCTCAGTTTGAACACTGAAGCTTTCTTT
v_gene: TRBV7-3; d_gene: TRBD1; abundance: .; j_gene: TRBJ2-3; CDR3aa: CASSLGTGKTDTQYF; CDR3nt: TGTGCCAGCAGCCTAGGGACAGGGAAGACAGATACGCAGTATTTT
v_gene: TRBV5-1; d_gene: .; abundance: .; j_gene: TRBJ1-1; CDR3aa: CASSLTQNTEAFF; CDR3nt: TGCGCCAGCAGCTTGACACAGAACACTGAAGCTTTCTTT
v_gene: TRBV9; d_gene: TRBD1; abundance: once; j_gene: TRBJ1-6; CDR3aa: CASSPEQGGTLHF; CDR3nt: TGTGCCAGCAGCCCCGAACAGGGGGGCACCCTCCACTTT
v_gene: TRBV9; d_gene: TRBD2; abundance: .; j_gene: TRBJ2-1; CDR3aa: CASSGTSGPYNEQFF; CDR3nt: TGTGCCAGCAGCGGGACTAGCGGACCCTACAATGAGCAGTTCTTC
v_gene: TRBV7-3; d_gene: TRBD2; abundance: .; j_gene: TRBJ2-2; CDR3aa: CASSLVAGGVNTGELFF; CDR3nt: TGTGCCAGCAGCTTGGTTGCGGGGGGAGTGAACACCGGGGAGCTGTTTTTT
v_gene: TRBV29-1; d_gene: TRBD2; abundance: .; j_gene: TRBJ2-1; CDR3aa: CSVRTSGLVEQFF; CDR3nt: TGCAGCGTTCGGACTAGCGGCTTGGTGGAGCAGTTCTTC
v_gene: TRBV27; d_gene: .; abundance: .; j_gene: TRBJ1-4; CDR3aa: CASSFPLQGPNEKLFF; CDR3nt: TGTGCCAGCAGTTTTCCCCTACAGGGACCTAATGAAAAACTGTTTTTT
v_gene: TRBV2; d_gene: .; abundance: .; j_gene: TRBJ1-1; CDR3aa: CASSGSVNTEAFF; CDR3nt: TGTGCCAGCAGTGGCTCGGTGAACACTGAAGCTTTCTTT
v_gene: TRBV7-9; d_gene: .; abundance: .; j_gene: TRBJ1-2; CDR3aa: CASSFQESYGYTF; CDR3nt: TGTGCCAGCAGCTTTCAAGAGTCCTATGGCTACACCTTC
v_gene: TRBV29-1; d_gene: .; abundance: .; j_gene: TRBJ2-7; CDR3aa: CSVGGQHSYEQYF; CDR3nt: TGCAGCGTGGGGGGGCAGCACTCCTACGAGCAGTACTTC
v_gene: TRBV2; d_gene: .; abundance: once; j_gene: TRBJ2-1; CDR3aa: CASDPLEPPFLAGNEQFF; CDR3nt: TGTGCCAGCGATCCTCTTGAGCCACCCTTTCTAGCTGGAAATGAGCAGTTCTTC
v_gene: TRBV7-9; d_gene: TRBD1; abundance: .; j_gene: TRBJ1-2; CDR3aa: CASSPGQSGDGYTF; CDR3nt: TGTGCCAGCAGCCCGGGACAGAGTGGGGATGGCTACACCTTC
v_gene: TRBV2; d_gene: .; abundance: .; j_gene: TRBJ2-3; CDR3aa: CASSEGGRRTDTQYF; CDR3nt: TGTGCCAGCAGTGAAGGGGGGCGGCGGACAGATACGCAGTATTTT
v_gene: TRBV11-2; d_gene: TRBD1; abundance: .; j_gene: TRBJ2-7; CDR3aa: CASSRAGTGGPYEQYF; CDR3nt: TGTGCCAGCAGTCGTGCCGGGACAGGGGGCCCCTACGAGCAGTACTTC
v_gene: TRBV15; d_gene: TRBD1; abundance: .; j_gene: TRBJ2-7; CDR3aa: CATSKYLGQADEQYF; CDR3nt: TGTGCCACCAGCAAATACCTAGGACAGGCAGACGAGCAGTACTTC
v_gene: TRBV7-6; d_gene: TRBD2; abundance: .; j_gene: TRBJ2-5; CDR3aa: CASSPPILAGASGGDQYF; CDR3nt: TGTGCCAGCAGCCCGCCGATCCTAGCGGGGGCCTCAGGGGGGGACCAGTACTTC
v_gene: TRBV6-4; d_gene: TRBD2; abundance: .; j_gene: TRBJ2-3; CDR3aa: CASSEIPGLAGINTDTQYF; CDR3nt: TGTGCCAGCAGTGAAATACCGGGACTAGCGGGTATCAACACAGATACGCAGTATTTT
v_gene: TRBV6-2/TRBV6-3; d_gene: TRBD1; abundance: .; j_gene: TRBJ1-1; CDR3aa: CASSDRGVNTEAFF; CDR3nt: TGTGCCAGCAGTGACAGGGGGGTTAACACTGAAGCTTTCTTT
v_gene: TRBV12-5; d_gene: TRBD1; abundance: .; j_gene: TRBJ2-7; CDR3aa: CASGRTGGVYEQYF; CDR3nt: TGTGCTAGTGGCCGGACAGGGGGAGTCTACGAGCAGTACTTC
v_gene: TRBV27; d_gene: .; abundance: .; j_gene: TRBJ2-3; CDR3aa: CASRRSHYTDTQYF; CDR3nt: TGTGCCAGCAGACGATCCCACTACACAGATACGCAGTATTTT
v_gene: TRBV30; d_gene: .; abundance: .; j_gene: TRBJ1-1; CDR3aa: CAWTGANTEAFF; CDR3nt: TGTGCCTGGACAGGGGCGAACACTGAAGCTTTCTTT
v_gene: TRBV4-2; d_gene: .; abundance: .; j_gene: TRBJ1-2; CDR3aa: CASSQGGGRGDGYTF; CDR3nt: TGTGCCAGCAGCCAAGGGGGCGGCAGGGGAGACGGCTACACCTTC
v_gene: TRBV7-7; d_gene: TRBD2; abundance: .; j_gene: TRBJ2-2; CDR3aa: CASSPRLAGGTGELFF; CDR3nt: TGTGCCAGCAGCCCCCGACTAGCGGGGGGTACCGGGGAGCTGTTTTTT
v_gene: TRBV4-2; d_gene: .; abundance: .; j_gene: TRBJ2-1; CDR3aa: CASVARHAGRYNEQFF; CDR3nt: TGTGCCAGCGTCGCGCGTCACGCGGGAAGGTACAATGAGCAGTTCTTC
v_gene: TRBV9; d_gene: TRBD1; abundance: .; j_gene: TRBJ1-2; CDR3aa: CASSVGTGLANYGYTF; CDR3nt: TGTGCCAGCAGCGTAGGGACAGGGCTTGCTAACTATGGCTACACCTTC
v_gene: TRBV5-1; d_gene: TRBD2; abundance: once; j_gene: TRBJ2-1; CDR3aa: CASSPGTSGYNEQFF; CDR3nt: TGCGCCAGCAGCCCCGGGACTAGCGGCTACAATGAGCAGTTCTTC
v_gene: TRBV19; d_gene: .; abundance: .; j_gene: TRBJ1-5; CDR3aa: CASSDRGTIGNQPQHF; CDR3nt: TGTGCCAGTAGCGACCGGGGGACCATAGGGAATCAGCCCCAGCATTTT
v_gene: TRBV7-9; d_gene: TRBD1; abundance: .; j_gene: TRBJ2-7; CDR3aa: CASSFPGQSYEQYF; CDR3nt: TGTGCCAGCAGCTTCCCGGGACAGTCCTACGAGCAGTACTTC
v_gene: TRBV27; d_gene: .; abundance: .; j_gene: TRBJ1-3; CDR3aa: CASARGGSGNTIYF; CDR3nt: TGTGCCAGCGCCCGAGGGGGCTCTGGAAACACCATATATTTT
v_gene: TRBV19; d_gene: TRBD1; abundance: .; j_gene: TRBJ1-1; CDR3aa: CASKIGTENTEAFF; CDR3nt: TGTGCCAGTAAGATCGGGACAGAGAACACTGAAGCTTTCTTT
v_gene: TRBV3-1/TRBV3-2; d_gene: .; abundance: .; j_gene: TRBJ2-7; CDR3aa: CASSQDGRRGGYEQYF; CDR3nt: TGTGCCAGCAGCCAAGACGGGCGCCGAGGGGGATACGAGCAGTACTTC
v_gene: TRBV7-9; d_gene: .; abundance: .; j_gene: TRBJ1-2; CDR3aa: CASRSGGQGVGNGYTF; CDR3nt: TGTGCCAGCAGATCCGGGGGGCAGGGAGTAGGAAATGGCTACACCTTC
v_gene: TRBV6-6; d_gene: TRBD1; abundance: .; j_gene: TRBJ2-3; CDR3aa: CASTKTGGTDTQYF; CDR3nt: TGTGCCAGCACTAAGACAGGGGGCACAGATACGCAGTATTTT
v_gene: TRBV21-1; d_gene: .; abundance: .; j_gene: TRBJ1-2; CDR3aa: CASTGNYGYTF; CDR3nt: TGTGCCAGTACAGGGAACTATGGCTACACCTTC
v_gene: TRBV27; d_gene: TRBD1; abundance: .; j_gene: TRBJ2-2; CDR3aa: CASSLSPRQGTGELFF; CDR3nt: TGTGCCAGCAGTTTATCCCCCCGACAGGGAACCGGGGAGCTGTTTTTT
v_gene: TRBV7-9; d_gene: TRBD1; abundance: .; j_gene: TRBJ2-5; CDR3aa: CASSYSGTDQETQYF; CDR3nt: TGTGCCAGCAGTTACTCCGGGACAGATCAAGAGACCCAGTACTTC
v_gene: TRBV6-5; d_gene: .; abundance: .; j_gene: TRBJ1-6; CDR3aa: CASSYSETGLGSPLHF; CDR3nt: TGTGCCAGCAGTTACTCGGAAACAGGGTTAGGGTCACCCCTCCACTTT
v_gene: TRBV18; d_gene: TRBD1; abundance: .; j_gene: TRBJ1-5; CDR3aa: CASSPRQGEYQPQHF; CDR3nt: TGTGCCAGCTCACCCAGACAGGGGGAATATCAGCCCCAGCATTTT
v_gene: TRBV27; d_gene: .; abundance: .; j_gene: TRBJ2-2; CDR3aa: CASTRVSVNTGELFF; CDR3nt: TGTGCCAGTACCCGGGTGTCAGTGAACACCGGGGAGCTGTTTTTT
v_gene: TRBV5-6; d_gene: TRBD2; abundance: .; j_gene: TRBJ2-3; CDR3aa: CASSLSLAGGPGLGTQYF; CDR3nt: TGTGCCAGCAGCTTATCACTAGCGGGAGGGCCGGGTCTTGGTACGCAGTATTTT